This is a list of T cell receptor beta chains from one sample in a study of blood T cell repertoires in COVID-19. Sequencing used immunoSEQ multiplex PCR; TCRdb keeps in-frame clones, though not all of them. The repertoire consists of 350,000 to 450,000 clones, with about 87% occurring once and the leading ten covering over 2%. Specimen: peripheral blood. The receptors derive from an older woman with COVID-19, enrolled during active disease. Each CDR3 is given with its conserved first and last residue. Fields, in order: D gene, J gene, clone size, V gene, CDR3 protein, CDR3 DNA. D genes are given only for firm matches. The size of a clone is reported for some rows only, either as once, few or many, or as a class for expanded clones.

>.|TRBJ2-7|.|TRBV7-5
CARSSEQPSPRPFSYEQYF
TGTGCCAGAAGCTCCGAACAACCATCCCCGAGGCCTTTCTCCTACGAGCAGTACTTC
>.|TRBJ1-1|.|TRBV9
CASSVVGSMNTEAFF
TGTGCCAGCAGCGTAGTCGGGAGCATGAACACTGAAGCTTTCTTT
>.|TRBJ2-3|.|TRBV9
CASSLMTGDTQYF
TGTGCCAGCAGCCTTATGACGGGGGATACGCAGTATTTT
>TRBD2|TRBJ2-1|.|TRBV5-1
CASRPLAGGPDEQFF
TGCGCCAGCAGACCTCTAGCGGGGGGTCCCGATGAGCAGTTCTTC
>.|TRBJ1-4|.|TRBV15
CATSESEKLFF
TGTGCCACCTCGGAGTCCGAAAAACTGTTTTTT
>TRBD1|TRBJ1-4|.|TRBV24-1
CATSMPGQGSEKLFF
TGTGCCACCAGCATGCCGGGACAGGGGAGCGAAAAACTGTTTTTT
>TRBD2|TRBJ2-3|once|TRBV27
CASSLRGASTDTQYF
TGTGCCAGCAGTTTGCGGGGGGCTAGCACAGATACGCAGTATTTT
>TRBD1|TRBJ1-5|.|TRBV6-5
CASSSWTGHLDQPQHF
TGTGCCAGCAGTTCTTGGACAGGGCATTTGGATCAGCCCCAGCATTTT
>.|TRBJ1-3|.|TRBV7-6
CASSPPGASGNTIYF
TGTGCCAGCAGCCCCCCAGGGGCCTCTGGAAACACCATATATTTT
>.|TRBJ2-2|.|TRBV20-1
CSASAQTGTSELFF
TGCAGTGCTAGTGCCCAAACCGGGACATCCGAGCTGTTTTTT
>.|TRBJ1-5|.|TRBV27
CASRKSGTPRDQPQHF
TGTGCCAGCAGAAAATCCGGGACACCTCGCGATCAGCCCCAGCATTTT
>TRBD2|TRBJ2-5|.|TRBV6-1
CASSEWWGTSGPQETQYF
TGTGCCAGCAGTGAATGGTGGGGGACTAGCGGGCCACAAGAGACCCAGTACTTC
>TRBD1|TRBJ1-1|.|TRBV5-1
CASSPQSGQDAEAFF
TGCGCCAGCAGCCCACAATCGGGACAGGACGCTGAAGCTTTCTTT
>TRBD2|TRBJ2-5|.|TRBV7-2
CASSSLTSGVETQYF
TGTGCCAGCAGCTCCCTGACTAGCGGGGTTGAGACCCAGTACTTC
>TRBD2|TRBJ2-3|.|TRBV9
CASSVRGLAASTDTQYF
TGTGCCAGCAGCGTTCGAGGACTAGCGGCTAGCACAGATACGCAGTATTTT
>TRBD2|TRBJ2-1|.|TRBV6-2/TRBV6-3
CASSYRASGSAEQFF
TGTGCCAGCAGTTACAGGGCTAGCGGGTCCGCGGAGCAGTTCTTC
>.|TRBJ1-1|.|TRBV10-3
CATRGDRNTEAFF
TGTGCCACCAGAGGTGACAGAAACACTGAAGCTTTCTTT
>TRBD2|TRBJ2-3|.|TRBV12-5
CASGSTTTSPDTQYF
TGTGCTAGTGGTTCGACAACGACTAGCCCAGATACGCAGTATTTT
>.|TRBJ1-2|.|TRBV25-1
CASQDPGQVYGYTF
TGTGCCAGCCAAGACCCGGGACAAGTCTATGGCTACACCTTC
>TRBD1|TRBJ2-7|once|TRBV5-8
CASSFGTAAYEQYF
TGTGCCAGCAGCTTCGGGACAGCCGCCTACGAGCAGTACTTC
>TRBD1|TRBJ1-2|.|TRBV30
CAWSRGGQGGYGYTF
TGTGCCTGGAGTCGAGGGGGACAGGGTGGCTATGGCTACACCTTC
>.|TRBJ1-1|.|TRBV18
CASSQGLLKGTEAFF
TGTGCCAGCTCACAGGGACTCCTCAAGGGCACTGAAGCTTTCTTT
>TRBD1|TRBJ1-2|.|TRBV29-1
CSVPHLDREGNYGYTF
TGCAGCGTTCCTCATCTGGACAGGGAAGGGAACTATGGCTACACCTTC
>.|TRBJ1-3|.|TRBV2
CASSDRGRGNTIYF
TGTGCCAGCAGTGACAGGGGTCGGGGAAACACCATATATTTT
>.|TRBJ1-2|few|TRBV19
CASIRTQKGYGYTF
TGTGCCAGTATCAGGACTCAAAAAGGCTATGGCTACACCTTC
>TRBD1|TRBJ1-1|.|TRBV7-6
CASSAGTERVTEAFF
TGTGCCAGCAGCGCCGGGACAGAGAGGGTGACTGAAGCTTTCTTT
>TRBD2|TRBJ2-6|.|TRBV6-1
CASSENLGGSGANVLTF
TGTGCCAGCAGTGAAAACCTGGGAGGGTCTGGGGCCAACGTCCTGACTTTC